These T cell receptor beta chains were read from a single sample in a study of shared clonotypes between healthy human individuals. Measured with immunoSEQ multiplex PCR; TCRdb has only the in-frame clones, and not every one. The sample lists under 2,500,000 clones; around 95% were seen once. The specimen was naive CD4+ T cells sorted from blood. The receptor set was obtained from a man in his late teens or twenties in good health. CDR3s include the opening cysteine and the closing phenylalanine or tryptophan. The D gene is left open where the match is weak. Clone size is stated in some rows and not others, as once, few, many or a class when expanded.

clone_size | j_call | v_call | d_call | cdr3_nt | cdr3_aa
NA | TRBJ2-2 | TRBV5-1 | NA | TGCGCCAGCAGCTTGGACGGGGGAGTAGGCACCGGGGAGCTGTTTTTT | CASSLDGGVGTGELFF
NA | TRBJ2-7 | TRBV6-6 | NA | TGTGCCAGCAGTTCCGGGCAAGTTGGCGAGCAGTACTTC | CASSSGQVGEQYF
NA | TRBJ2-3 | TRBV6-1 | NA | TGTGCCGCGCAGTACAGGGGCACAGATACGCAGTATTTT | CAAQYRGTDTQYF
NA | TRBJ1-6 | TRBV5-6 | NA | TGTGCCAGCAGCTTGGTGGGGGGGGAATCACCCCTCCACTTT | CASSLVGGESPLHF
NA | TRBJ2-7 | TRBV5-1 | TRBD1 | TGCGCCAGCAGCTTGGTGCCAAATTTAGGACAGGGGCAGTACTTC | CASSLVPNLGQGQYF
NA | TRBJ1-6 | TRBV2 | TRBD1 | TGTGCCAGCAATCCGGGACAGTCTTATAATTCACCCCTCCACTTT | CASNPGQSYNSPLHF
NA | TRBJ2-5 | TRBV9 | NA | TGTGCCAGCAGCGTAGATCTGGCAGGGTCAGAGACCCAGTACTTC | CASSVDLAGSETQYF
NA | TRBJ2-1 | TRBV4-3 | NA | TGCGCCAACAGCCAAGTTTGGAGGGGGTTAGGGCCCTACAATGAGCAGTTCTTC | CANSQVWRGLGPYNEQFF
NA | TRBJ1-2 | TRBV27 | NA | TGTGCCAGCAGCTCCTTCGACAGGACGGGTGGCTACACCTTC | CASSSFDRTGGYTF
once | TRBJ2-7 | TRBV30 | TRBD2 | TGTGCCTCAATAGCGGGCCCCTACGAGCAGTACTTC | CASIAGPYEQYF
NA | TRBJ2-7 | TRBV9 | TRBD1 | TGTGCCAGCAGCCCCAGGGGGCTCTACGAGCAGTACTTC | CASSPRGLYEQYF
NA | TRBJ2-7 | TRBV2 | NA | TGTGCCAGCCGGACGGTTGGTTACGAGCAGTACTTC | CASRTVGYEQYF
NA | TRBJ2-4 | TRBV23-1 | TRBD2 | TGCGCCAGCTCCTGGGGAGGGACGGCCAAAAACATTCAGTACTTC | CASSWGGTAKNIQYF
NA | TRBJ1-4 | TRBV27 | NA | TGTGCCAGCAGGCGGGAGGGGTTTAATGAAAAACTGTTTTTT | CASRREGFNEKLFF
NA | TRBJ1-3 | TRBV7-8 | TRBD1 | TGTGCCAGCAGCTTACCCGCAGGGGGCTTTGGAAACACCATATATTTT | CASSLPAGGFGNTIYF
few | TRBJ1-5 | TRBV7-8 | NA | TGTGCCAGCAGCTTAGTAGGAAGATTTGAGCCCCAGCATTTT | CASSLVGRFEPQHF